Following are 18 T cell receptor beta chains from one sample sequenced in a study of blood T cell repertoires in COVID-19. TCRdb's copy holds only in-frame clones and misses some; the assay was immunoSEQ multiplex PCR. The data hold tens of thousands of clones, with about four fifths observed a single time. Input material: peripheral blood. The receptors were gathered from a middle-aged man with active COVID-19.

This clone was seen more than once but under ten times. The rearrangement uses TRBV4-2 and TRBJ2-7; 13 nucleotides align to TRBD2. Germline V gene sequence: CDR1 LGHNA, CDR2 YNFKEQ. The trim removed 4 bases at V and 0 bases at J, leaving 6 bases unmatched. The CDR3 spans 17 residues. CDR3 in DNA: TGTGCCAGCAGCCCACTTAGGACTAGCGGGAGCTCCTACGAGCAGTACTTC. Residues: CASSPLRTSGSSYEQYF.

The J gene is TRBJ1-1, the V gene TRBV28; TRBD1 matches at 7 bases. The V gene's germline CDR1 is MDHEN and CDR2 SYDVKM. The CDR3 has 14 residues. Unmatched junction bases numbered 8, after V lost 5 bases and J lost 5 bases. The CDR3 DNA reads as TGTGCCAGCAGTCTCAGACAGGGTGGGACTGAAGCTTTCTTT. Translated, it gives CASSLRQGGTEAFF.

The count of this clone is one. The V call is TRBV3-1 (or the pseudogene TRBV3-2), the J call TRBJ2-2; D remains unclear. Germline values: CDR1 LGHDT, CDR2 YNNKEL (reference sequence). The CDR3 is made up of 16 amino acids. V lost 1 base and J lost 4, with 13 bases in between. In nucleotides, the CDR3 is TGTGCCAGCAGCCAAGTCGAGGTCTCGATCACCGGGGAGCTGTTTTTT. Translated, it gives CASSQVEVSITGELFF.

The rearrangement uses TRBV14 and TRBJ1-1; maybe TRBD1 (5 bases). V lost 0 bases to trimming and J lost 5 bases, with 16 bases between them. This CDR3 region has 16 residues. CDR1 and CDR2 (germline): SGHDN, FVKESK. The CDR3 spells CASSQDRVGAVTEAFF. The CDR3 bases are TGTGCCAGCAGCCAAGATAGGGTTGGGGCGGTGACTGAAGCTTTCTTT.

V gene TRBV24-1 combines with J gene TRBJ2-6; D not resolved. Trimming took 4 bases from V and 0 from J, leaving 12 bases between them. There are 17 residues in the CDR3. Germline V gives CDR1 KGHDR, CDR2 SFDVKD. The CDR3: CATSDPSTNSGANVLTF. The CDR3 DNA reads TGTGCCACCAGTGACCCCTCGACAAACTCTGGGGCCAACGTCCTGACTTTC.

CDR3 DNA: TGTGCCAGCAGCCTGGTGGCAGGGCCCCGGGAGACCCAGTACTTC. It is translated as CASSLVAGPRETQYF. The chain links TRBV3-1 (or the pseudogene TRBV3-2) to TRBJ2-5, with a possible D match to TRBD1 (5 bases). The length of the CDR3 is 15 residues. Trimming pared 4 bases from V and 5 bases from J, leaving 17 bases between. Germline V gene data show CDR1 as LGHDT and CDR2 as YNNKEL (reference sequence).

This clone was counted a few times. V usage is TRBV5-1 and J usage is TRBJ1-4, with 9 bases aligning to TRBD1. V dropped 4 bases and J dropped 12; count of bases not matched to a gene: 13. Germline V gene data show CDR1 as SGHRS and CDR2 as YFSETQ. The CDR3 has 15 amino acids. CDR3 loop: CASSRGQGPRGELFF. CDR3 bases: TGCGCCAGCAGCCGAGGACAGGGGCCTCGTGGGGAACTGTTTTTT.

The chain combines TRBV5-1 with TRBJ2-7; possibly TRBD2 for D (5 bases). CDR3 size: 13 residues. V gave up 4 bases and J gave up 7 bases, with 15 bases separating them. Germline CDR1 and CDR2: SGHRS and YFSETQ. CDR3 coding DNA: TGCGCCAGCAGCCAGGACTCGGATGGGGAGCAGTACTTC. Protein: CASSQDSDGEQYF.

The chain has TRBV29-1 and TRBJ1-2, with TRBD1 identical over 8 bases. Germline V gene sequence: CDR1 SQVTM, CDR2 ANQGSEA. The CDR3 is 11 residues long. In DNA, the CDR3 is TGCCTGGGGCAGGGGGCCAGTGGGTACACCTTC. This gives the protein CLGQGASGYTF.

The CDR3 nucleotides are TGCGCCAGCAACCCCGGGTATTCTCCCGAATCCGAGCAGTACTTC. Residues: CASNPGYSPESEQYF. J is TRBJ2-7 and V is TRBV5-1; D remains unclear. The CDR3 runs 15 residues. Germline V lookup: CDR1 SGHRS, CDR2 YFSETQ. Trimming shortened V by 6 bases and J by 6 bases, and 22 bases separated the two germline ends.

The V call is TRBV4-1, the J call TRBJ2-3; 9 bases are shared with TRBD2. In germline, CDR1 is MGHRA, CDR2 YSYEKL. The CDR3 extends over 16 amino acids. Germline trimming cut 8 bases from V and 7 bases from J; bases unmatched to any gene: 16. This CDR3 reads CASFGGRAGAGNTQYF. The CDR3 DNA reads TGCGCCAGCTTTGGCGGGAGGGCCGGAGCTGGAAATACGCAGTATTTT.

The chain recombines TRBV5-4 with TRBJ2-3; D might be TRBD1 (5 bases). Germline-derived CDR1 and CDR2 are SGHNT and YYREEE (reference sequence). Trimming stripped 3 bases from V and 0 bases from J, with 14 bases between. This CDR3 region has 16 residues. The DNA for the CDR3 is TGTGCCAGCAGCTCCTCGCTCGACAGAAGCACAGATACGCAGTATTTT. Its translation is CASSSSLDRSTDTQYF.

This chain uses TRBV4-2 with TRBJ2-1, with D possibly matching TRBD1 (6 bases). With 2 bases removed from V and 5 bases from J, the gap between germline ends came to 16 bases. This CDR3 comprises 16 residues. CDR1 is LGHNA and CDR2 is YNFKEQ in the germline V gene. DNA of the CDR3: TGTGCCAGCAGCCAATCCCCGACAGGATTAGACAATGAGCAGTTCTTC. It translates to CASSQSPTGLDNEQFF.

The CDR3 DNA reads as TGTGCCAGCAGCCGTTCCAGGGAGAACACTGAAGCTTTCTTT. Protein product: CASSRSRENTEAFF. The V gene is TRBV11-2, the J gene TRBJ1-1, with D maybe TRBD1 (5 bases). The germline CDR1 and CDR2 sequences are SGHAT and FQNNGV. This CDR3 is 14 amino acids long. V was cut by 5 bases and J by 1 base, with 11 bases left in between.

The chain joins TRBV5-8 to TRBJ1-2; possible D gene TRBD1, 6 bases. Trimming took 4 bases from V and 3 from J, leaving 22 bases between them. Per the germline V gene, CDR1 is SGHTS and CDR2 is YDEGEE. This CDR3 spans 17 amino acids. CDR3 protein: CASSRGGVTGEDYGYTF. The CDR3 nucleotides read TGTGCCAGCAGCCGGGGGGGAGTGACAGGAGAGGACTATGGCTACACCTTC.

This chain uses TRBV19 with TRBJ2-7, with 12 positions matching TRBD2. This CDR3 has 17 residues. Looked up from germline, CDR1 is LNHDA and CDR2 is SQIVND (reference sequence). Losses at the gene ends were 3 bases for V and 0 bases for J; bases not matched to a gene: 6. CDR3 sequence: CASSMSGLAGSSYEQYF. The CDR3 nucleotides are TGTGCCAGTAGTATGAGTGGACTAGCGGGGAGCTCCTACGAGCAGTACTTC.

The chain joins TRBV9 to TRBJ1-5; 7 bases are shared with TRBD1. Trimming took 0 bases from V and 7 from J; bases not matched to a gene: 4. The CDR3 is made up of 14 amino acids. Germline CDR1 is SGDLS and CDR2 is YYNGEE. CDR3 residues: CASSVVSGGQPQHF. DNA for the CDR3: TGTGCCAGCAGCGTAGTGTCAGGGGGACAGCCCCAGCATTTT.

The chain combines TRBV5-6 with TRBJ2-7; a possible D gene is TRBD2 (6 bases). The CDR3 sequence is 14 residues long. Looked up from germline, CDR1 is SGHDT and CDR2 is YYEEEE. V was shortened by 5 bases and J by 9 bases, with 21 bases between the two germline ends. The CDR3 reads CASRYRDSFLGQYF. The CDR3 nucleotides read TGTGCCAGCAGATACCGGGACTCCTTCCTGGGGCAGTACTTC.